A selection of T cell receptor beta chains follows, all from one sample in a study of T-cell reconstitution after alpha-beta-depleted transplantation in children. Each CDR3 protein gets one entry after TCRdb re-called the PCR reads with MiXCR. The table lists 300,000 to 400,000 distinct CDR3 sequences, under 20% of them singletons, with around 43% in the top ten. The source was PBMCs, mostly from graft donor cells, collected 360 days after TCRalphabeta/CD19-depleted stem cell transplant. These receptors were collected from a male patient between 2 and 10 years old who had a stem cell transplant for acute lymphoblastic leukemia, so the T cells may come from the graft donor. Each CDR3 is given with its conserved first and last residue. The D gene is left open where the match is weak. The listing skips clone size in some rows; elsewhere it reads once, few, many or a size class.

V gene	D gene	clone size	J gene	CDR3 DNA	CDR3 protein
TRBV28	TRBD1	many	TRBJ2-4	TGTGCCAGCAGTTTGACAGGGCTAGCCAAAAACATTCAGTACTTC	CASSLTGLAKNIQYF
TRBV4-3	TRBD1	-	TRBJ1-2	TGCGCCAGCAGCCAAGATCGGGGGACAGGGGTGGGCTACACCTTC	CASSQDRGTGVGYTF
TRBV9	-	-	TRBJ1-1	TGTGCCAGCAGCCGTAGCGGGTGGGCACCGAACACTGAAGCTTTCTTT	CASSRSGWAPNTEAFF
TRBV5-8	-	many	TRBJ2-2	TGTGCCAGCAGCTTGGTGTCAGGGTTTTTTTTCACCGGGGAGCTGTTTTTT	CASSLVSGFFFTGELFF
TRBV6-5	-	few	TRBJ2-5	TGTGCCAGCAGTTACCCCCCCATCCCACTAGAAGGAGAGACCCAGTACTTC	CASSYPPIPLEGETQYF
TRBV12-3/TRBV12-4	-	few	TRBJ2-5	TGTGCCAGCAGTTGGATCAACAGCCAAGAGACCCAGTACTTC	CASSWINSQETQYF
TRBV4-1	-	-	TRBJ2-1	TGCGCCAGCAGCCATCCAGAAACTAGCTCCTACAATGAGCAGTTCTTC	CASSHPETSSYNEQFF
TRBV28	-	-	TRBJ2-4	TGCGCCAGCAGTTTTGAGGGTAGAGGATGGATTCAGTACTTC	CASSFEGRGWIQYF
TRBV4-2	-	-	TRBJ1-2	TGTGCCAGCAGCCAAGATGAAAGCCCAGGGTGGGATGGCTACACCTTC	CASSQDESPGWDGYTF
TRBV10-2	-	-	TRBJ1-1	TGCGCCAGCTCAGGGTTTATGAACACTGAAGCTTTCTTT	CASSGFMNTEAFF
TRBV5-4	TRBD2	-	TRBJ2-1	TGTGCCAGCAGCTCCGAACTAGCGGGAGGCTACAATGAGCAGTTCTTC	CASSSELAGGYNEQFF
TRBV7-9	TRBD1	few	TRBJ2-5	TGTGCCAGCAGCTTTGAGCCGGGACAGGCAGAGACCCAGTACTTC	CASSFEPGQAETQYF
TRBV12-3/TRBV12-4	-	few	TRBJ2-1	TGTGCCAGCAGCCCTCCCGGAGCGCCGGGGGAGCAGTTCTTC	CASSPPGAPGEQFF
TRBV28	TRBD2	-	TRBJ2-3	TGTGCCAGCTCGATTCTACGGGGGGTTAATCGCACAGATACGCAGTATTTT	CASSILRGVNRTDTQYF
TRBV28	-	-	TRBJ2-7	TGTGCCAGCAGCCCCGTCCCTATCGGCGACGAGCAGTACTTC	CASSPVPIGDEQYF
TRBV5-6	-	-	TRBJ1-1	TGTGCCAGCAGCTGTACAGGAGTGAACACTGAAGCTTTCTTT	CASSCTGVNTEAFF
TRBV15	-	-	TRBJ1-2	TGTGCCACCAGCAGAGATTGGGCAGTCAGCCTTAACTATGGCTACACCTTC	CATSRDWAVSLNYGYTF
TRBV9	TRBD2	many	TRBJ2-7	TGTGCCAGCAGCGTAGGACTAGCGGGGGAGCAGTACTTC	CASSVGLAGEQYF
TRBV28	TRBD1	-	TRBJ2-3	TGTGCCAGCAGTTTCCCTACCTTTGACAGGGCGACAGATACGCAGTATTTT	CASSFPTFDRATDTQYF
TRBV3-1	-	-	TRBJ2-2	TGTGCCAGCAGCCAAGACCCAGGCGTCACCGGGGAGCTGTTTTTT	CASSQDPGVTGELFF
TRBV28	-	few	TRBJ2-1	TGTGCCAGCAGTTTATTTTCGGCCAGTGGGATGAATGAGCAGTTCTTC	CASSLFSASGMNEQFF
TRBV12-3/TRBV12-4	TRBD2	many	TRBJ2-5	TGTGCCAGCAGCCCCGGGCTAGCGGGTCTTGGTACCCAGTACTTC	CASSPGLAGLGTQYF
TRBV6-5	-	few	TRBJ2-3	TGTGCCAGCAGTTACTCAAGCGGGACACAAGCAGATACGCAGTATTTT	CASSYSSGTQADTQYF
TRBV12-3/TRBV12-4	-	-	TRBJ2-5	TGTGCCAGCAGTGCGCGGACAGAAGAGACCCAGTACTTC	CASSARTEETQYF
TRBV28	TRBD1	few	TRBJ2-2	TGTGCCAGCAGCACGTTGACAGGGTCCGGGGAGCTGTTTTTT	CASSTLTGSGELFF
TRBV28	-	-	TRBJ2-5	TGTGCCAGCAGTTCAAGCCTTGGGGGCATGGAGACCCAGTACTTC	CASSSSLGGMETQYF
TRBV6-2/TRBV6-3	-	-	TRBJ1-5	TGTGCCAGCAACCACATGGATCAGCCCCAGCATTTT	CASNHMDQPQHF
TRBV29-1	TRBD1	many	TRBJ1-3	TGCAGCGTTGAAGATCTAATGGACAGGGGCTCTGGAAACACCATATATTTT	CSVEDLMDRGSGNTIYF
TRBV4-2	-	-	TRBJ2-4	TGTGCCAGCAGCCAAGCTGTAGCCAAAAACATTCAGTACTTC	CASSQAVAKNIQYF
TRBV29-1	-	-	TRBJ2-3	TGCAGCGTTGCTGGGGCAGGGCTCACAGATACGCAGTATTTT	CSVAGAGLTDTQYF
TRBV7-3	TRBD2	few	TRBJ2-1	TGTGCCAGCAGCTTAAAAGCCCCGGGACTAGGCGCAATAGAGCAGTTCTTC	CASSLKAPGLGAIEQFF
TRBV5-1	-	-	TRBJ2-6	TGCGCCAGCAGCTTGATCGGGCATCTTTCTGGGGCCAACGTCCTGACTTTC	CASSLIGHLSGANVLTF
TRBV5-1	TRBD2	-	TRBJ2-1	TGCGCCAGCAGCTTGGTCGGGGGAGGGTCCCGGGACAATGAGCAGTTCTTC	CASSLVGGGSRDNEQFF
TRBV5-1	-	-	TRBJ2-3	TGCGCCAGCAGCTCCAGGGGACCCAGAGTTCCATTCACAGATACGCAGTATTTT	CASSSRGPRVPFTDTQYF
TRBV5-1	-	few	TRBJ1-1	TGCGCCAGCAGCTTGGAGGGGACCACTGAAGCTTTCTTT	CASSLEGTTEAFF
TRBV28	-	-	TRBJ2-1	TGTGCCAGCAGTTACGGCCAGACCTCCTACAATGAGCAGTTCTTC	CASSYGQTSYNEQFF
TRBV12-3/TRBV12-4	TRBD2	-	TRBJ2-1	TGTGCAACCGGGACTAGAAGTATTAGTGAGCAGTTCTTC	CATGTRSISEQFF
TRBV14	TRBD1	-	TRBJ2-5	TGTGCCAGCAGCCTCGGGACAGGGCTGCGGAGAGAGACCCAGTACTTC	CASSLGTGLRRETQYF
TRBV7-9	-	-	TRBJ2-2	TGTGCCAGCAGCCGGGACCCGAACACCGGGGAGCTGTTTTTT	CASSRDPNTGELFF
TRBV6-5	-	few	TRBJ2-7	TGTGCCAGCAGTTACTCTCGGGCTTACGAGCAGTACTTC	CASSYSRAYEQYF
TRBV20-1	-	few	TRBJ2-5	TGCAGTGCTAGAGCTGGAGGGGCCCTGCACCAAGAGACCCAGTACTTC	CSARAGGALHQETQYF
TRBV4-2	-	-	TRBJ2-5	TGTGCCAGCAGCCAAGATAGCCGGGCCGAACAAGAGACCCAGTACTTC	CASSQDSRAEQETQYF
TRBV7-9	-	-	TRBJ2-7	TGTGCCAGCAGCTTAGGCGTCGGACAGCTCTCCTACGAGCAGTACTTC	CASSLGVGQLSYEQYF
TRBV6-1	TRBD2	-	TRBJ2-3	TGTGCCAGCAGACGAGAGCGGGATCCGGCTCCTCATACGCAGTATTTT	CASRRERDPAPHTQYF
TRBV6-5	-	-	TRBJ2-7	TGTGCCAGCAGTTATGAAAACCCGAGCTACGAGCAGTACTTC	CASSYENPSYEQYF
TRBV7-9	TRBD2	few	TRBJ2-5	TGTGCCAGCAGCCGCCCACTAGCGGGAGCGAAAGAGACCCAGTACTTC	CASSRPLAGAKETQYF